This TCR beta chain was identified during a study of T cell responses to AZD1222 COVID-19 vaccine. Using immunoSEQ multiplex PCR, the repertoire was profiled, and TCRdb retains in-frame clones only, with some absent. The sample consists of over 65,000 clones, around nine tenths of them appearing once. Germline assignment: CDR1 SGHTS and CDR2 YDEGEE. The CDR3 extends over 14 amino acids. The V and J ends lost 3 bases and 3 bases respectively, with 9 bases between them. This chain joins TRBV5-8 and TRBJ2-2; D possibly corresponds to TRBD1 (5 bases). The sample in question was peripheral blood, obtained 28 days after the second AZD1222 dose. This TCR derives from an adult who received the AZD1222 COVID-19 vaccine. CDR3 coding DNA: TGTGCCAGCAGCTCCTGGGGCGACACCGGGGAGCTGTTTTTT. Its protein product is CASSSWGDTGELFF.